Listed here are 21 T cell receptor beta chains from one sample, sequenced in a study of CD8 T cells in ankylosing spondylitis. Points from the study as a whole: Characteristic of ankylosing spondylitis blood, it appeared, was a TCR beta motif comprising fewer than 10 highly homologous variants.

Their cognate antigens are unknown. TCRdb independently ran MiXCR on the 5' RACE reads; one entry per CDR3 protein. In the table there are over 400,000 distinct CDR3 sequences, roughly 26% of which are singletons. Material for sequencing was blood, either unsorted or a sorted T cell fraction (not recorded which). These receptors all stem from a male donor with ankylosing spondylitis.

This clonotype was counted between two and nine times. The chain is built from TRBV5-1 and TRBJ1-3, with TRBD1 identical over 8 bases. The germline CDR1 and CDR2 sequences are SGHRS and YFSETQ. The ends lost 6 bases at V and 0 bases at J; junction bases unmatched: 5. CDR3 length equals 15 residues. The CDR3 protein is CASKSTGGSGNTIYF. The CDR3 DNA is TGCGCCAGCAAAAGTACAGGGGGCTCTGGAAACACCATATATTTT. Complete variable domain (other parts from reference TRBV5-1 and TRBJ1-3): KAGVTQTPRYLIKTRGQQVTLSCSPISGHRSVSWYQQTPGQGLQFLFEYFSETQRNKGNFPGRFSGRQFSNSRSEMNVSTLELGDSALYLCASKSTGGSGNTIYFGEGSWLTVV.

The chain combines TRBV25-1 with TRBJ1-2, with unresolved D. V was pared by 3 bases and J by 0 bases, with 5 bases between. CDR1 and CDR2 (germline): MGHDK, SYGVNS. The CDR3 sequence is 13 residues long. CDR3: CASSDSPNYGYTF. CDR3 DNA sequence: TGTGCCAGCAGTGACTCTCCTAACTATGGCTACACCTTC.

The chain couples TRBV4-2 to TRBJ1-5; tentative D call: TRBD1 (5 bases). CDR1 is LGHNA, CDR2 YNFKEQ, per germline. Trimming removed 1 base at V and 5 bases at J, with 12 bases between. The CDR3 totals 15 residues. CDR3 region: CASSQVSQTDQPQHF. CDR3 sequence (DNA): TGTGCCAGCAGCCAAGTAAGCCAGACAGATCAGCCCCAGCATTTT.

This clonotype was seen at least ten times. V is TRBV12-3 or TRBV12-4 and J is TRBJ2-1; 9 bases align to TRBD2. There are 13 residues in the CDR3. Trimming cost V 6 bases and J 12 bases; bases outside gene matches: 9. The CDR3 nucleotides read TGTGCCAGCAGCCCGGGACTAGCCTCCCGGCAGTTCTTC. As protein: CASSPGLASRQFF.

This clonotype was counted a few times. The V and J genes are TRBV12-3 or TRBV12-4 and TRBJ2-1; a possible D gene is TRBD1 (6 bases). There are 16 residues in the CDR3. Trimming removed 2 bases at V and 5 bases at J, with 16 bases between. The CDR3 DNA is TGTGCCAGCAGTTTAAGGGGGTCTACACCTAACAATGAGCAGTTCTTC. Translating it yields CASSLRGSTPNNEQFF.

This chain uses TRBV5-1 with TRBJ2-1; D is unclear. The V end lost 0 bases, the J end lost 4 bases, and 11 bases lay between the germline ends. The germline CDR1 and CDR2 sequences are SGHRS and YFSETQ. The CDR3 consists of 15 residues. The DNA for the CDR3 is TGCGCCAGCAGCTTGGTTTCTGGGCTTTACAATGAGCAGTTCTTC. This codes for CASSLVSGLYNEQFF.

The chain is built from TRBV29-1 and TRBJ2-3; D is undetermined. V lost 6 bases, J lost 1 base, and 14 bases lay in between. This CDR3 spans 14 amino acids. Germline V lookup: CDR1 SQVTM, CDR2 ANQGSEA. CDR3: CSVAPRPGTDTQYF. The CDR3, as DNA: TGCAGCGTGGCCCCGCGACCTGGCACAGATACGCAGTATTTT.

This clonotype was observed many times. The rearrangement links TRBV12-3 or TRBV12-4 to TRBJ2-2, with D perhaps TRBD1 (5 bases). The CDR3 runs 15 residues. Trimming removed 5 bases from V and 5 bases from J, with 15 bases in between. The CDR3: CASSPRFRTTGELFF. The CDR3 DNA is TGTGCCAGCAGTCCACGTTTCAGGACAACCGGGGAGCTGTTTTTT.

This clonotype was observed at least ten times. This chain connects TRBV20-1 to TRBJ2-1; 9 nucleotides line up with TRBD2. The germline CDR1 and CDR2 sequences are DFQATT and SNEGSKA (reference sequence). This CDR3 has 14 amino acids. Unmatched junction bases numbered 4, after V lost 5 bases and J lost 2 bases. CDR3 protein: CSAAGTSTYNEQFF. CDR3 nucleotide sequence: TGCAGTGCTGCCGGGACTAGCACCTACAATGAGCAGTTCTTC.

CDR3: CATSDRQGWPYNEQFF. The DNA for the CDR3 is TGTGCCACCAGTGATCGGCAGGGGTGGCCCTACAATGAGCAGTTCTTC. This chain links TRBV24-1 with TRBJ2-1, with D maybe TRBD1 (6 bases). CDR3 length: 16 amino acids. V lost 3 bases, J lost 2 bases, and 13 bases lay in between. CDR1 and CDR2 from the germline V gene are KGHDR and SFDVKD.

The chain is built from TRBV6-2 or TRBV6-3 and TRBJ2-2; D is perhaps TRBD2 (6 bases). The germline CDR1 and CDR2 sequences are MNHEY and SVGEGT. The V end lost 5 bases, the J end lost 4 bases, and 14 bases lay between the germline ends. There are 15 residues in the CDR3. CDR3 residues: CASSRSGVGTGELFF. CDR3 coding DNA: TGTGCCAGCAGTCGTTCGGGGGTTGGCACCGGGGAGCTGTTTTTT.

At least ten counts were recorded for this clonotype. CDR3 in amino acids: CASSQDPRKVEAFF. CDR3 in DNA: TGTGCCAGCAGCCAAGATCCCAGAAAGGTTGAAGCTTTCTTT. This sequence joins TRBV4-2 and TRBJ1-1; no reliable D call. Trimming stripped 0 bases from V and 7 bases from J, with 12 bases between. In germline, CDR1 is LGHNA, CDR2 YNFKEQ. This CDR3 comprises 14 residues.

This chain links TRBV20-1 with TRBJ1-4, with D perhaps TRBD1 (5 bases). The ends were cut back, 8 bases at V and 7 bases at J, with 14 bases in the middle. The CDR3 length is 12 residues. CDR1 and CDR2 (germline): DFQATT, SNEGSKA (reference sequence). CDR3 loop: CSTYRKGEKLFF. The CDR3 nucleotides read TGCAGTACCTACAGGAAGGGTGAAAAACTGTTTTTT.

Many counts were recorded for this clonotype. The genes are TRBV10-2 and TRBJ2-3, with 11 bases fitting TRBD2. V trimming: 6 bases; J trimming: 6 bases; junction bases outside the gene matches: 8. This CDR3 has 15 residues. Germline CDR1 and CDR2: WSHSY and SAAADI. DNA for the CDR3: TGCGCCAGCAGGGTTACTAGCGGGAGTGGGGATACGCAGTATTTT. Translation gives CASRVTSGSGDTQYF.

This clonotype was detected a few times. J is TRBJ2-1 and V is TRBV7-8; TRBD1 matches at 7 bases. There are 15 residues in the CDR3. CDR1 and CDR2 (germline): SGHVS, FQNEAQ. The ends lost 5 bases at V and 8 bases at J; junction bases unmatched: 12. CDR3: CASSDRKQGRDEQFF. CDR3 nucleotides: TGTGCCAGCAGCGACCGAAAACAGGGGCGCGATGAGCAGTTCTTC.

This sequence joins TRBV12-3 or TRBV12-4 and TRBJ1-6; TRBD1 agrees at 8 bases. V shed 6 bases and J 11 bases; nucleotides not matched to a gene: 6. This CDR3 contains 13 residues. As DNA, the CDR3 is TGTGCCAGCAGGACAGGGGATTGGACACCCCTCCACTTT. Amino acids: CASRTGDWTPLHF.

This clonotype was observed a handful of times. V is TRBV24-1 and J is TRBJ2-3, with D tentatively TRBD1 (5 bases). Germline V CDR1 and CDR2: KGHDR, SFDVKD. This CDR3 has 13 residues. V dropped 10 bases and J dropped 1 base, with 11 bases sitting between them. The CDR3 is CATNKQGTDTQYF. The CDR3 DNA reads TGTGCCACAAACAAACAGGGCACAGATACGCAGTATTTT.

This rearrangement joins TRBV20-1 to TRBJ1-6; D not resolved. The CDR3 is 15 amino acids. Germline CDR1 and CDR2: DFQATT and SNEGSKA (reference sequence). The ends were cut back, 6 bases at V and 3 bases at J, with 15 bases in the middle. CDR3 coding DNA: TGCAGTGCCCCGATCCCGGGGTACTATAATTCACCCCTCCACTTT. This translates into CSAPIPGYYNSPLHF.

V gene TRBV20-1 combines with J gene TRBJ1-6; the D gene is possibly TRBD1 (5 bases). V was shortened by 7 bases and J by 5 bases, with 15 bases between the two germline ends. CDR1 and CDR2 from the germline V gene are DFQATT and SNEGSKA (reference sequence). The length of the CDR3 is 14 residues. The CDR3, as DNA: TGCAGTGTCTCCAGTCGCAGGGATAATTCACCCCTCCACTTT. This sequence encodes CSVSSRRDNSPLHF.

This CDR3 reads CASSPLRNGDEQYF. DNA for the CDR3: TGTGCCAGCTCACCCTTACGCAACGGCGACGAGCAGTACTTC. The rearrangement links TRBV18 to TRBJ2-7; unclear D gene. Deletions cut 3 bases from V and 5 bases from J, with 14 bases between. Germline V gene sequence: CDR1 KGHSH, CDR2 LQKENI. CDR3 length: 14 amino acids.

This clonotype was picked up a small number of times. The chain is built from TRBV3-1 and TRBJ1-2; tentative D call: TRBD1 (6 bases). The length of the CDR3 is 14 residues. CDR1 is LGHDT, CDR2 YNNKEL, per germline (reference sequence). Trimming stripped 8 bases from V and 4 bases from J, with 17 bases between. The CDR3 protein is CASWSGGLGYGYTF. The CDR3 DNA sequence: TGTGCCAGCTGGTCCGGGGGGCTTGGCTATGGCTACACCTTC.